The T cell receptor (beta chain) described here comes from a study of response to subunit inactivated influenza vaccine. The ends lost 2 bases at V and 7 bases at J; junction bases unmatched: 5. CDR3 size: 15 residues. Germline CDR1 and CDR2: SEHNR and FQNEAQ (reference sequence). Each CDR3 protein is one row after TCRdb ran MiXCR on the RT-PCR reads. The table records more than 450,000 distinct CDR3 sequences, 7.6% of them present only once. The rearrangement joins TRBV7-9 to TRBJ2-1; 10 nucleotides agree with TRBD1. This sequence originates from a man between 50 and 69 years old who received an inactivated influenza vaccine. The material was PBMCs from blood, obtained about 23 months after vaccination. CDR3 amino acids: CASSLRQGASNEQFF. DNA for the CDR3: TGTGCCAGCAGCTTAAGACAGGGGGCGTCGAATGAGCAGTTCTTC.